The T cell receptor beta chain described here comes from a study of Ad26.COV2.S vaccination and SARS-CoV-2 variants. For the study at large: It was the COV1001 Ad26.COV2.S trial arm that included the donor. Study conclusions and caveats: Across vaccine and placebo recipients, the breadth of non-spike TCRs was similar. Measurements of TCR breadth and depth may have given underestimates of the total T cell responses. Reports say spike-specific CD8+ and CD4+ T cell responses covered substantial breadth after vaccination.

This clone was picked up a small number of times. The antigen is unknown. The germline V gene encodes CDR1 SGHNT and CDR2 YYREEE (reference sequence). The CDR3 covers 15 residues. V lost 2 bases, J lost 1 base, and 1 base stayed unmatched. Some clones are missing from TCRdb's copy, which holds only in-frame ones; the method was immunoSEQ multiplex PCR. The sample has around 340,000 clones, roughly 90% seen once; the top ten hold roughly 5%. Indicated treatment: some 20 received Ad26.COV2.S at low or high dose, single or two shots; several received placebo; per-sample allocation not given. Collection of samples fell on day 63 after the first vaccine or placebo injection.

The clonotype comes from a person aged 18-60 years who received the Ad26.COV2.S COVID-19 vaccine or a placebo. Sequenced here: peripheral blood, sampled in a trial of Ad26.COV2.S vaccine versus placebo. The chain recombines TRBV5-4 with TRBJ2-3, with 10 bases that match TRBD1. The CDR3 nucleotides read TGTGCCAGCAGCTTTGGGACAGGGGGCACAGATACGCAGTATTTT. Amino acid sequence: CASSFGTGGTDTQYF.